This TCR beta chain originates from a study of radiation and T cells in renal cell carcinoma. Study-wide background: Nephrectomy followed 15 Gy stereotactic body radiation by 4 weeks. Study outcomes and limitations: From baseline, blood top tumor clonotypes peaked at 2 weeks post-radiation.

Concerning this clone itself: Its specificity is not known.

Time point specified: blood 2 weeks post-SBRT. Treatment of the sample: 15 Gy SBRT to primary tumor, nephrectomy 4 weeks later. Blood was sampled at baseline, 2 weeks and 4 weeks after SBRT. The patient's renal cell carcinoma had clear cell pathology. From germline, CDR1 is SGDLS and CDR2 YYNGEE. The CDR3 loop spans 15 amino acids. V gave up 0 bases and J gave up 0 bases, with 7 bases separating them. Sequencing was performed with immunoSEQ multiplex PCR; in TCRdb, only in-frame clones are kept and a portion is missing. The table shows 100,000 to 150,000 clones, with around 82% occurring only once. The receptor was isolated from a man aged 50-60 years with renal cell carcinoma. The rearrangement links TRBV9 to TRBJ1-3; D unclear. This specimen was blood, taken from a patient whose treatment included radiotherapy and nephrectomy. CDR3 nucleotide sequence: TGTGCCAGCAGCGTAGGACTGATCTCTGGAAACACCATATATTTT. This encodes CASSVGLISGNTIYF.